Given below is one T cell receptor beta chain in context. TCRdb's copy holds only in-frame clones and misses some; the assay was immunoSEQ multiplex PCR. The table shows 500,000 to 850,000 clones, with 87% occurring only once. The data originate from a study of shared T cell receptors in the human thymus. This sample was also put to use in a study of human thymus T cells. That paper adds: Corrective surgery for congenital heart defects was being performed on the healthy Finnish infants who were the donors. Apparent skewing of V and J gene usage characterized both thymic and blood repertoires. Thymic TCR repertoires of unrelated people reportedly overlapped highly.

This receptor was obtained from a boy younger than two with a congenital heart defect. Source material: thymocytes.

The CDR3 loop is CASSYLLASEQFF. As DNA, the CDR3 is TGTGCCAGCAGTTACCTCCTAGCGTCTGAGCAGTTCTTC. V gene TRBV6-5 combines with J gene TRBJ2-1; the D gene is possibly TRBD2 (6 bases). Trimming took 2 bases from V and 9 from J, leaving 11 bases between them. This CDR3 region has 13 residues. Germline lookup yields CDR1 MNHEY and CDR2 SVGAGI.